This T cell receptor (beta chain) derives from a study of radiation and T cells in renal cell carcinoma. This table comes from immunoSEQ multiplex PCR, and its TCRdb copy is limited to in-frame clones, with some not included. The sample holds roughly 150,000 clones; approximately 88% are singletons and the top ten take approximately 12%. Trimming shortened V by 10 bases and J by 0 bases, and 18 bases separated the two germline ends. The CDR3 has 16 amino acids. Looked up from germline, CDR1 is SGHDN and CDR2 is FVKESK. This sample's time point: blood 2 weeks post-SBRT. Stated treatment: 15 Gy SBRT to primary tumor, nephrectomy 4 weeks later. The patient's renal cell carcinoma had clear cell pathology.

This sequence was found in a woman aged 50 to 60 with renal cell carcinoma. The source material was blood, sampled from a patient whose treatment included radiotherapy and nephrectomy. This sequence joins TRBV14 and TRBJ2-2; D ambiguous. The CDR3 sequence is CATSALAAPNTGELFF. Written as DNA, the CDR3 is TGTGCCACCTCCGCGCTCGCGGCGCCGAACACCGGGGAGCTGTTTTTT.